The clone carrying this T cell receptor (beta chain) is medium-sized within its sample. Its antigen is not known. Cells of the mixed lymphocyte reaction were cocultured at 37 degrees C for five to seven days. Clones were read by immunoSEQ multiplex PCR, and TCRdb kept only the in-frame ones, dropping some. The data contain 9,500 to 11,000 clones, roughly two fifths of them seen just once; the ten biggest clones take up around 10%. This sample is part of a study of siplizumab effects on memory and regulatory T cells. Study-wide context: Paired mixed lymphocyte reactions were set up, with siplizumab at around 1 ug/mL or without drug.

Whole-study results and caveats: Siplizumab significantly lowered the alloreactive sequences that could be traced to unstimulated CD4+ memory cells. Roughly 75-96% of proliferating CD4+ or CD8+ clones lacked an assignable naive or memory phenotype.

The TCR was taken from a human donor in good health; the cells came from an allogeneic mixed lymphocyte reaction. The sample was CFSE-low (dividing) CD8+ T cells sorted from an allogeneic mixed lymphocyte reaction.

The CDR3, as DNA: TGTGCCAGCAGCATACTAGAAAGCTCCTACGAGCAGTACTTC. Encoded protein: CASSILESSYEQYF. The chain is built from TRBV5-4 and TRBJ2-7, with TRBD2 as a possible D gene (5 bases). V was clipped by 4 bases and J by 0 bases, with 11 bases between them. CDR1 is SGHNT and CDR2 is YYREEE in the germline V gene (reference sequence). The CDR3 spans 14 residues.